The 24 T cell receptor beta chains presented below share a single source sample, sequenced in a study of CD8+CD57+ T cells in acquired aplastic anemia. It was patients with CD8+CD57+ cell expansion by flow cytometry who were chosen for sequencing. Genomic DNA provided the template from which TCR beta VDJ and CDR3 profiles were obtained. In TCRdb, the reads were re-called with MiXCR into one record per CDR3 protein. The data show 150,000 to 200,000 distinct CDR3 sequences, with over 55% seen just once and roughly half held by the top ten. The sample consisted of sorted CD4+, CD8+, or CD8+CD57+ T cells (not recorded which) from PBMCs. These receptors all come from a human donor with aplastic anemia.

This clonotype appeared a single time. J is TRBJ2-1 and V is TRBV7-2, with TRBD1 as a possible D gene (5 bases). CDR1 SGHTA and CDR2 FQGNSA come from the germline V gene. CDR3 size: 17 residues. Trimming left V 1 base short and J 2 bases short, with 15 bases between. The CDR3 DNA sequence: TGTGCCAGCAGCTTAGGGTGGCAGGGCCCTACCTACAATGAGCAGTTCTTC. Protein: CASSLGWQGPTYNEQFF.

This clonotype was observed many times. The chain carries TRBV15 and TRBJ2-3; TRBD2 agrees at 7 bases. V lost 3 bases to trimming and J lost 0 bases; unmatched junction nucleotides: 3. The CDR3 totals 15 residues. The germline CDR1 and CDR2 sequences are LNHNV and YYDKDF (reference sequence). CDR3 nucleotides: TGTGCCACCAGCAGGAGCGGGGTTAGCACAGATACGCAGTATTTT. The encoded protein is CATSRSGVSTDTQYF.

The V call is TRBV18, the J call TRBJ2-7, with D unresolved. Germline loops: CDR1 KGHSH, CDR2 LQKENI. This CDR3 contains 13 residues. The germline V and J ends were trimmed by 4 bases and 0 bases, with 7 bases remaining between them. The DNA of the CDR3 is TGTGCCAGCTCACAAGACAACTCCTACGAGCAGTACTTC. This codes for CASSQDNSYEQYF.

This chain connects TRBV7-6 to TRBJ2-3; 8 positions agree with TRBD2. The CDR3 runs 15 residues. Germline assignment: CDR1 SGHVS and CDR2 FNYEAQ. The V and J ends lost 5 bases and 8 bases, in that order; junction bases with no gene match: 12. Here the CDR3 reads CASSPRLGREGTQYF. The CDR3 nucleotides are TGTGCCAGCAGCCCCAGACTAGGTCGGGAGGGTACGCAGTATTTT.

The V and J genes are TRBV20-1 and TRBJ2-1, with TRBD2 identical over 8 bases. CDR3 length equals 14 residues. Germline V lookup: CDR1 DFQATT, CDR2 SNEGSKA (reference sequence). V dropped 7 bases and J dropped 2; count of bases not matched to a gene: 7. DNA of the CDR3: TGCAGTGACGATCCAGCGGGAGCCTACAATGAGCAGTTCTTC. It codes for CSDDPAGAYNEQFF.

This clonotype was recorded at least ten times. The rearrangement uses TRBV11-2 and TRBJ2-5; perhaps TRBD1 as D (5 bases). The germline V gene encodes CDR1 SGHAT and CDR2 FQNNGV. Trimming left V 0 bases short and J 0 bases short, with 8 bases between. The CDR3 extends over 15 amino acids. CDR3 nucleotides: TGTGCCAGCAGCTTAGATCCAGGGAACCAAGAGACCCAGTACTTC. Its protein is CASSLDPGNQETQYF.

The V and J genes are TRBV7-2 and TRBJ1-6; D gene uncertain. CDR1 is SGHTA and CDR2 is FQGNSA in the germline V gene. This CDR3 spans 14 amino acids. V was clipped by 10 bases and J by 11 bases, with 21 bases between them. In DNA form, the CDR3 reads TGTGCCACCTCCGAGCCCCCGATCATCGCACCCCTCCACTTT. This codes for CATSEPPIIAPLHF. The full variable domain, completed using reference TRBV7-2 and TRBJ1-6, is GAGVSQSPSNKVTEKGKDVELRCDPISGHTALYWYRQSLGQGLEFLIYFQGNSAPDKSGLPSDRFSAERTGGSVSTLTIQRTQQEDSAVYLCATSEPPIIAPLHFGNGTRLTVT.

With respect to this clonotype: A read error may produce the germline difference seen at one junction end. CDR3: CASSSRYGAGFRF. In nucleotides, the CDR3 is TGTGCCAGCAGCTCACGTTACGGGGCGGGTTTCAGATTT. The J gene is TRBJ1-1, the V gene TRBV12-3 or TRBV12-4, with D possibly matching TRBD1 (5 bases). The CDR3 is made up of 13 amino acids.

The chain links TRBV12-3 or TRBV12-4 to TRBJ2-1; D gene ambiguous. The V gene lost 8 bases and the J gene lost 4 bases, with 9 bases spanning the gap. The CDR3 is 12 residues long. This CDR3 is CASGGAYNEQFF. The CDR3 DNA reads as TGTGCCAGCGGCGGAGCGTACAATGAGCAGTTCTTC.

This clonotype was detected only once. The chain links TRBV15 to TRBJ2-3; 7 bases are a match to TRBD1. CDR3 length: 11 residues. Germline CDR1 and CDR2: LNHNV and YYDKDF (reference sequence). Unmatched junction bases numbered 0, after V lost 8 bases and J lost 4 bases. CDR3 nucleotide sequence: TGTGCCACCCAGGGGGCAGATACGCAGTATTTT. Protein product: CATQGADTQYF.

This sequence joins TRBV7-9 and TRBJ2-3; 7 bases are a match to TRBD2. Germline trimming cut 1 base from V and 7 bases from J; bases unmatched to any gene: 14. Germline values: CDR1 SEHNR, CDR2 FQNEAQ (reference sequence). The CDR3 extends over 17 amino acids. The CDR3 spells CASSLEGGAGVPNTQYF. CDR3 DNA: TGTGCCAGCAGCTTAGAGGGCGGTGCGGGAGTACCGAATACGCAGTATTTT.

The chain couples TRBV11-2 to TRBJ2-7; D might be TRBD1 or TRBD2, each matching 5 bases. The CDR3 runs 13 residues. Germline-derived CDR1 and CDR2 are SGHAT and FQNNGV. Trimming took off 7 bases at V and 6 bases at J, with 16 bases between the two ends. CDR3 sequence: CASTPDTRGEQYF. The CDR3 bases are TGTGCCAGCACCCCCGACACGAGGGGCGAGCAGTACTTC.

The sample holds a few counts of this clonotype. The chain has TRBV2 and TRBJ1-1; D is unresolved. Between the trimmed V and J ends, which lost 9 bases and 7 bases, there was a span of 15 bases. CDR1 is SNHLY, CDR2 FYNNEI, per germline. There are 12 residues in the CDR3. CDR3 bases: TGTGCCAGACGTCCTTCTGGAGGTGAAGCTTTCTTT. It specifies CARRPSGGEAFF.

The genes are TRBV19 and TRBJ2-5, with D perhaps being TRBD1 or TRBD2 (5 bases each). The CDR3 is 13 residues long. Trimming removed 3 bases at V and 5 bases at J, with 10 bases between. In germline, CDR1 is LNHDA, CDR2 SQIVND (reference sequence). This chain's CDR3 is CASSINRRETQYF. For the CDR3, the DNA is TGTGCCAGTAGTATTAACAGGAGGGAGACCCAGTACTTC.

The chain links TRBV7-3 to TRBJ2-3; possibly TRBD2 for D (6 bases). The V gene lost 4 bases and the J gene lost 4 bases, with 15 bases spanning the gap. The CDR3 totals 15 residues. CDR1 SGHTA and CDR2 FQGTGA come from the germline V gene. The CDR3 sequence is CASSSEGLVADTQYF. CDR3 sequence (DNA): TGTGCCAGCAGCTCGGAGGGACTTGTCGCAGATACGCAGTATTTT.

This chain links TRBV6-6 with TRBJ1-1; D is undetermined. CDR3 length equals 13 residues. Trimming pared 1 base from V and 7 bases from J, leaving 10 bases between. Germline loops: CDR1 MNHNY, CDR2 SVGAGI (reference sequence). The CDR3 sequence: CASSYWAASEAFF. CDR3 DNA: TGTGCCAGCAGTTACTGGGCAGCCAGTGAAGCTTTCTTT.

This clonotype was picked up a small number of times. This chain uses TRBV7-9 with TRBJ2-1; no definite D call. Germline V gives CDR1 SEHNR, CDR2 FQNEAQ (reference sequence). V lost 2 bases, J lost 7 bases, and 6 bases lay in between. CDR3 length: 12 amino acids. The CDR3 loop is CASSLHGNEQFF. For the CDR3, the DNA is TGTGCCAGCAGCTTACATGGGAATGAGCAGTTCTTC.

The chain combines TRBV24-1 with TRBJ2-7; 12 nucleotides agree with TRBD2. This CDR3 has 15 residues. Germline V lookup: CDR1 KGHDR, CDR2 SFDVKD. The J segment lost 2 bases and the V segment lost 4 bases, leaving 2 bases of the junction unmatched. The CDR3: CATSDPSGRAYEQYF. The CDR3 nucleotides are TGTGCCACCAGTGACCCTAGCGGGAGGGCCTACGAGCAGTACTTC.

The chain couples TRBV29-1 to TRBJ2-6, with 7 positions matching TRBD2. With V trimmed by 3 bases and J by 0 bases, 5 bases remained unmatched. Germline V lookup: CDR1 SQVTM, CDR2 ANQGSEA. This CDR3 is built from 16 residues. CDR3 region: CSVEVAGYSGANVLTF. For the CDR3, the DNA is TGCAGCGTTGAGGTAGCGGGTTACTCTGGGGCCAACGTCCTGACTTTC.

The CDR3 protein is CSVEDLLAGENIQYF. In DNA, the CDR3 is TGCAGCGTTGAAGATCTGCTAGCGGGAGAAAACATTCAGTACTTC. This chain joins TRBV29-1 and TRBJ2-4; 10 nucleotides agree with TRBD2. J was trimmed by 5 bases and V by 0 bases; bases with no gene match: 4. CDR1 is SQVTM, CDR2 ANQGSEA, per germline. The CDR3 length is 15 residues.

This clonotype showed up just a few times. This chain connects TRBV6-5 to TRBJ2-5, with 12 bases matching TRBD2. Germline CDR1 and CDR2: MNHEY and SVGAGI. The junction had 11 bases not matched to a gene; V was cut back by 5 bases and J by 4 bases. This CDR3 contains 17 residues. CDR3 nucleotide sequence: TGTGCCAGCAGTCTTAGACTAGCGGGAGCCTACAGAGAGACCCAGTACTTC. It encodes CASSLRLAGAYRETQYF.

J is TRBJ2-4 and V is TRBV9, with D maybe TRBD1 (5 bases). The CDR3 length is 14 residues. Germline CDR1 is SGDLS and CDR2 is YYNGEE. Trimming removed 0 bases from V and 3 bases from J, with 7 bases in between. CDR3 protein: CASSVGTNKNIQYF. The CDR3 DNA follows: TGTGCCAGCAGCGTAGGGACAAACAAAAACATTCAGTACTTC. Variable domain in full (rest from reference TRBV9 and TRBJ2-4): DSGVTQTPKHLITATGQRVTLRCSPRSGDLSVYWYQQSLDQGLQFLIQYYNGEERAKGNILERFSAQQFPDLHSELNLSSLELGDSALYFCASSVGTNKNIQYFGAGTRLSVL.

This rearrangement joins TRBV5-6 to TRBJ2-5; D ambiguous. This CDR3 is built from 12 residues. Germline V CDR1 and CDR2: SGHDT, YYEEEE. Between the trimmed V and J ends, which lost 0 bases and 12 bases, there was a span of 12 bases. The CDR3 DNA reads as TGTGCCAGCAGCTTGGGGGGTGGCGTTAAGTACTTC. This codes for CASSLGGGVKYF.

This clonotype was counted between two and nine times. The chain uses TRBV10-3 and TRBJ2-7, with a tentative D call TRBD1 (6 bases). V was trimmed by 6 bases and J by 1 base, leaving 7 bases between them. Looked up from germline, CDR1 is ENHRY and CDR2 is SYGVKD. The CDR3 runs to 12 residues. The CDR3 nucleotides read TGTGCCATCAGGGACAGTTCCTACGAGCAGTACTTC. Translating gives CAIRDSSYEQYF.